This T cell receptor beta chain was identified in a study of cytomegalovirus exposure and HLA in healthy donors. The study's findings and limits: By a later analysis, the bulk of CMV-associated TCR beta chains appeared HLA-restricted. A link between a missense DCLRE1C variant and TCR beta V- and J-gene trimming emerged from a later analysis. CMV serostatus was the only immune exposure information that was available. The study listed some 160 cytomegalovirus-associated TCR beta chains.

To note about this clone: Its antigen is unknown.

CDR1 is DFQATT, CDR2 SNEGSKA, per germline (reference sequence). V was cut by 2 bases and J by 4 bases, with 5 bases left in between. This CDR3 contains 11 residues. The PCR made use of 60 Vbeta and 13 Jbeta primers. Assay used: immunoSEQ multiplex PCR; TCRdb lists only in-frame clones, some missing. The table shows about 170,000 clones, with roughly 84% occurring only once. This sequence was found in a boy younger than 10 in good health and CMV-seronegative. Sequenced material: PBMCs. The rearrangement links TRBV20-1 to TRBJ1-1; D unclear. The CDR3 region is CSARQITEAFF. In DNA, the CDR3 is TGCAGTGCTAGACAGATCACTGAAGCTTTCTTT.